This T cell receptor beta chain was captured in a study of cytomegalovirus exposure and HLA in healthy donors. Study-wide findings and caveats: Productive rates of about 90% or about 30% were seen for most TCR beta V segments in an earlier analysis.

PCR used 60 Vbeta primers and 13 Jbeta primers. Clones were sequenced by immunoSEQ multiplex PCR, and TCRdb holds only the in-frame ones, with some missing. The data hold about 70,000 clones, with 80% to 90% observed a single time. In regard to this clone: Its target is not known.

The length of the CDR3 is 15 residues. V was clipped by 7 bases and J by 0 bases; unmatched bases: 4. CDR1 is LNHDA and CDR2 is SQIVND in the germline V gene (reference sequence). Input material: PBMCs. The chain is built from TRBV19 and TRBJ1-4, with 8 positions matching TRBD1. The sequence came from a woman between 25 and 40 years old in good health and CMV-seronegative. In DNA, the CDR3 is TGTGCCAGTACTGACAGGGGAGCAACTAATGAAAAACTGTTTTTT. It yields the protein CASTDRGATNEKLFF. Filled out from reference TRBV19 and TRBJ1-4, the complete variable domain reads DGGITQSPKYLFRKEGQNVTLSCEQNLNHDAMYWYRQDPGQGLRLIYYSQIVNDFQKGDIAEGYSVSREKKESFPLTVTSAQKNPTAFYLCASTDRGATNEKLFFGSGTQLSVL.